Each of the 10 T cell receptor beta chains below was sequenced from the same sample in a study of regulatory T cells in long-lasting Graves disease. Combining iRepertoire HTBI primers with Arm-PCR of CDR3 regions, the authors built TCR beta libraries. TCRdb passed the multiplex PCR reads through MiXCR, listing each CDR3 protein once. The sample records 550,000 to 600,000 distinct CDR3 sequences, about 16% being singletons. The time point: newly diagnosed GD, antithyroid drugs for less than 3 months. The TCR library was made from RNA extracted from PBMCs. Separately, the same data were catalogued under a study of T cells in Graves' hyperthyroidism and ophthalmopathy.

The input for sequencing was peripheral blood mononuclear cells (PBMCs), taken at new diagnosis, from a patient treated with antithyroid drugs. The receptors shown here come from a man aged 18 to 29 with Graves disease.

This clonotype was counted many times. The J gene is TRBJ2-1, the V gene TRBV11-2; D tentatively reads TRBD1 or TRBD2 (5 bases each). CDR1 is SGHAT, CDR2 FQNNGV, per germline. The CDR3 totals 13 residues. V lost 1 base and J 8 bases, leaving 9 bases between the germline ends. In nucleotides, the CDR3 is TGTGCCAGCAGCTTAGGAGGGGAATATGAGCAGTTCTTC. Protein sequence: CASSLGGEYEQFF.

There are a few counts of this clonotype. CDR3 nucleotide sequence: TGTGCCAGCAGCTTAGGGCTGTCCCAGCACAATGAGCAGTTCTTC. As protein: CASSLGLSQHNEQFF. The J gene is TRBJ2-1, the V gene TRBV11-2, with unresolved D. Germline lookup yields CDR1 SGHAT and CDR2 FQNNGV. The germline V and J ends were trimmed by 1 base and 5 bases, with 12 bases remaining between them. CDR3 length: 15 residues.

Only a few counts were recorded for this clonotype. This chain connects TRBV20-1 to TRBJ2-2; the D gene is possibly TRBD2 (6 bases). The germline CDR1 and CDR2 sequences are DFQATT and SNEGSKA (reference sequence). CDR3 length equals 15 residues. Trimming shortened V by 6 bases and J by 1 base, and 15 bases separated the two germline ends. The CDR3 DNA is TGCAGTGCGAGGGTGTTTAGCGGGAACACCGGGGAGCTGTTTTTT. This translates into CSARVFSGNTGELFF.

This rearrangement joins TRBV20-1 to TRBJ2-3; D is perhaps TRBD2 (6 bases). CDR3 length: 12 amino acids. In germline, CDR1 is DFQATT, CDR2 SNEGSKA (reference sequence). Trimming left V 7 bases short and J 1 base short, with 9 bases between. CDR3 sequence: CSVGGGTDTQYF. CDR3 sequence (DNA): TGCAGTGTGGGCGGGGGCACAGATACGCAGTATTTT.

This clonotype was detected ten times or more. The chain has TRBV2 and TRBJ1-5; maybe TRBD1 (6 bases). The CDR3 covers 14 residues. V dropped 2 bases and J dropped 7 bases, with 12 bases sitting between them. The germline CDR1 and CDR2 sequences are SNHLY and FYNNEI. The CDR3 sequence is CASSELGARQPQHF. DNA for the CDR3: TGTGCCAGCAGTGAATTGGGGGCACGGCAGCCCCAGCATTTT.

This clonotype has ten or more counts. The rearrangement joins TRBV27 to TRBJ2-1, with 10 nucleotides matching TRBD1. Germline loops: CDR1 MNHEY, CDR2 SMNVEV (reference sequence). The CDR3 is made up of 13 amino acids. After removal of 10 bases from V and 4 bases from J, the junction contained 4 bases not matched to a gene. The DNA of the CDR3 is TGTGCCATTTGGGACAGGGGATACAATGAGCAGTTCTTC. Translated, it gives CAIWDRGYNEQFF.

This clonotype showed up just a few times. V and J are TRBV9 and TRBJ1-2; 9 bases are shared with TRBD1. The J segment lost 4 bases and the V segment lost 0 bases, leaving 1 base of the junction unmatched. This CDR3 has 14 amino acids. Germline CDR1 is SGDLS and CDR2 is YYNGEE. The CDR3 protein is CASSVGDRAYGYTF. The CDR3 DNA follows: TGTGCCAGCAGCGTAGGGGACAGGGCCTATGGCTACACCTTC.

The sample holds many counts of this clonotype. The rearrangement uses TRBV5-1 and TRBJ2-7; the match to TRBD1 covers 8 bases. Per germline, CDR1 SGHRS and CDR2 YFSETQ. The CDR3 is made up of 14 amino acids. V trimming: 4 bases; J trimming: 4 bases; junction bases outside the gene matches: 7. For the CDR3, the DNA is TGCGCCAGCAGCCACGGACAGGGTGGGTACGAGCAGTACTTC. Translating it yields CASSHGQGGYEQYF. Together with reference TRBV5-1 and TRBJ2-7, the CDR3 gives the full variable domain: KAGVTQTPRYLIKTRGQQVTLSCSPISGHRSVSWYQQTPGQGLQFLFEYFSETQRNKGNFPGRFSGRQFSNSRSEMNVSTLELGDSALYLCASSHGQGGYEQYFGPGTRLTVT.

The chain carries TRBV5-1 and TRBJ2-7; 13 nucleotides match TRBD2. Losses at the gene ends were 4 bases for V and 7 bases for J; bases not matched to a gene: 11. This CDR3 region has 16 residues. The germline gives CDR1 SGHRS, CDR2 YFSETQ. The CDR3 DNA follows: TGCGCCAGCAGCAGCTTCACTAGCGGGAGGGCCGGGGAGCAGTACTTC. This gives the protein CASSSFTSGRAGEQYF.

This clonotype was counted many times. The rearrangement joins TRBV7-9 to TRBJ2-3; D might be TRBD2 (5 bases). Trimming removed 0 bases at V and 2 bases at J, with 15 bases between. CDR1 is SEHNR, CDR2 FQNEAQ, per germline (reference sequence). This CDR3 spans 17 amino acids. The CDR3 region has the DNA TGTGCCAGCAGCTTAGCGTCTCCCCCGACTAACACAGATACGCAGTATTTT. Residues: CASSLASPPTNTDTQYF. Supplemented by reference TRBV7-9 and TRBJ2-3, the full variable domain reads DTGVSQNPRHKITKRGQNVTFRCDPISEHNRLYWYRQTLGQGPEFLTYFQNEAQLEKSRLLSDRFSAERPKGSFSTLEIQRTEQGDSAMYLCASSLASPPTNTDTQYFGPGTRLTVL.